This T cell receptor (beta chain) was captured by sequencing in a study of OX40 agonist ivuxolimab in advanced cancers. General observations from the study: Part of the nonresponder group also had normalized T-cell clonal expansion that was low. Expanded peripheral T-cell antigen specificity went undetermined. The study observed clonal expansion of CD4+ and CD8+ blood T cells by week 6 at 0.1 to 3.0 mg/kg.

Assay used: immunoSEQ multiplex PCR; TCRdb lists only in-frame clones, some missing. The profile shows approximately 70,000 clones, around 90% of them singletons. About this clone: Antigen unknown.

The CDR3 length is 14 residues. The V end lost 5 bases, the J end lost 1 base, and 11 bases lay between the germline ends. Germline V CDR1 and CDR2: SGHAT, FQNNGV. Prior autoimmune disease or systemic immunosuppression barred patients. The genes are TRBV11-2 and TRBJ2-5, with TRBD2 as a possible D gene (6 bases). Sequencing was performed on CD4+ or CD8+ T cells sorted from blood, taken in a trial of the OX40 agonist ivuxolimab. This clonotype originated in an adult with an advanced solid tumor such as melanoma, head and neck, liver or kidney cancer. CDR3 nucleotide sequence: TGTGCCAGCAGCCAGACTAGTATCCAAGAGACCCAGTACTTC. Translating it yields CASSQTSIQETQYF.